This TCR beta chain was sequenced during a study of vaccination and CD4 T cells after COVID-19. V lost 1 base to trimming and J lost 8 bases, with 15 bases between them. The CDR3 has 14 residues. Germline V gene data show CDR1 as SGHRS and CDR2 as YFSETQ. Study-level points and caveats: The rise in median SARS-CoV-2-reactive clonotypes, from around 21 to 38, was not significant.

The study sequenced cultured CD4+ T cell DNA using the Oncomine TCR Beta short-read assay. Each CDR3 protein gets one entry after TCRdb re-called the PCR reads with MiXCR. The sample has over 10,000 distinct CDR3 sequences; 40% to 60% are singletons. This clonotype is classed as medium-sized. As yet, its antigen is unknown. Treatment: roughly 11-day PBMC culture with coronavirus spike peptide pools or control peptides (ViraFEST assay). ViraFEST used peptide pools to expand antigen-specific T cells and subsequently sequenced their TCRs. Positive PCR dates ranged from March to December 2020; these dates predated US Alpha, Beta and Delta variants. At both days 3 and 7, half the medium was replaced with fresh IL-2 medium.

The sequence was collected from a human donor who had recovered from COVID-19. Sequencing was performed on CD4+ T cells from blood, cultured in vitro. The rearrangement joins TRBV5-1 to TRBJ1-2, with D possibly TRBD1 on 5 matching bases. In DNA, the CDR3 is TGCGCCAGCAGCTTGCAATCAGGGATGGGGGGCTACACCTTC. Its translation is CASSLQSGMGGYTF.